The T cell receptor beta chain under discussion was sequenced for a study of cytomegalovirus exposure and HLA in healthy donors. Vbeta (60) and Jbeta (13) primers were used in the PCR. The assay was immunoSEQ multiplex PCR, and TCRdb's table has in-frame clones only and misses some. The sample consists of roughly 80,000 clones, 75% to 85% of them appearing once. Study-wide points: Later analysis associated a missense DCLRE1C variant with TCR beta V- and J-gene trimming. Later on, analysis showed that most CMV-associated TCR beta chains appeared to be HLA-restricted. Highly shared variants forming one cluster were likely a sequencing artifact. The dataset shows that most TCR sequences were rare, while some public TCRs occurred in many donors.

A remark on this clone: Its antigen is still unknown.

The CDR3 spans 14 residues. With 9 bases clipped from V and 2 bases from J, the junction kept 5 bases outside the gene matches. Germline V CDR1 and CDR2: MNHEY, SVGAGI. Sequencing used PBMCs. This sequence originates from a woman in her 30s in good health and CMV-seronegative. The V and J genes are TRBV6-5 and TRBJ2-3; 10 positions agree with TRBD2. The CDR3 loop reads CASSGRTNTDTQYF. CDR3 bases: TGTGCCAGTAGCGGGAGGACGAACACAGATACGCAGTATTTT.